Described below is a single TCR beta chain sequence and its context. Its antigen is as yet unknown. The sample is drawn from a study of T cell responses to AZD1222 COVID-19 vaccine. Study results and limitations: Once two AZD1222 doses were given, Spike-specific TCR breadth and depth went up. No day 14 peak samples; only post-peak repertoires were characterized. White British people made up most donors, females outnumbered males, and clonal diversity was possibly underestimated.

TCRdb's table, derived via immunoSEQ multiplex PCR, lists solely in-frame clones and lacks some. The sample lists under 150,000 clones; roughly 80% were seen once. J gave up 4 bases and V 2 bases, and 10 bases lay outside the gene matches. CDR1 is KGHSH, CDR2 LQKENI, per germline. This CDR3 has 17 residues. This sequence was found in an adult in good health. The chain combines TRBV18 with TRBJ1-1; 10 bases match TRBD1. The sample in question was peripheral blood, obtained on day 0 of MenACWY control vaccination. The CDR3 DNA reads TGTGCCAGCTCACCATTGGACAGGGGGGGTATCGGCACTGAAGCTTTCTTT. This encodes CASSPLDRGGIGTEAFF.